This TCR beta chain came from a study of T-cell memory formation after mild COVID-19. At least ten counts were recorded for this clonotype. Its cognate antigen is unknown. Germline lookup yields CDR1 DFQATT and CDR2 SNEGSKA (reference sequence). CDR3 length: 15 amino acids. Trimming took off 1 base at V and 1 base at J, with 13 bases between the two ends. One entry per CDR3 protein results from TCRdb running MiXCR on the 5' RACE reads. The data hold some 210,000 distinct CDR3 sequences, with approximately 20% observed a single time. Study-wide results and caveats: Shrinking CD4+ clones were chiefly CM and EM; CD8+ ones were chiefly EMRA. The SARS-CoV-2 specificity of second-wave clones reaching peak at day 37 remained unverified.

The clonotype was recovered from an adult woman who had mild COVID-19 (a few samples of this study predate the infection). Cell type and time point are not known. This chain uses TRBV20-1 with TRBJ1-1, with D uncertain. Material: PBMCs or a T cell subset sorted from them (not recorded which). The CDR3 DNA reads TGCAGTGCTAGAGGCCCCAGGACTGAGAACACTGAAGCTTTCTTT. This sequence encodes CSARGPRTENTEAFF.